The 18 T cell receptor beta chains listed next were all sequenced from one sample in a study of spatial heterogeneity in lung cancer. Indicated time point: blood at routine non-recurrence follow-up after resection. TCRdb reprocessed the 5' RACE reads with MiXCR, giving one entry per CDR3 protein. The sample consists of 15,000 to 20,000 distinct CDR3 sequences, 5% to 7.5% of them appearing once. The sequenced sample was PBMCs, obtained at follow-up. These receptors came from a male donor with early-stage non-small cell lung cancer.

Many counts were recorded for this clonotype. The CDR3 spells CASSRGLAEGNTGELFF. The DNA for the CDR3 is TGCGCCAGCAGCAGGGGACTAGCTGAAGGAAACACCGGGGAGCTGTTTTTT. The V call is TRBV5-1, the J call TRBJ2-2; TRBD2 matches 9 bases. Germline V lookup: CDR1 SGHRS, CDR2 YFSETQ. This CDR3 is built from 17 residues. The ends lost 4 bases at V and 2 bases at J; junction bases unmatched: 9. Complete variable domain (other parts from reference TRBV5-1 and TRBJ2-2): KAGVTQTPRYLIKTRGQQVTLSCSPISGHRSVSWYQQTPGQGLQFLFEYFSETQRNKGNFPGRFSGRQFSNSRSEMNVSTLELGDSALYLCASSRGLAEGNTGELFFGEGSRLTVL.

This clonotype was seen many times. The DNA for the CDR3 is TGCGCCAGCAGCCATATAGGGAGAGGGACTGAAGCTTTCTTT. It codes for CASSHIGRGTEAFF. The V gene is TRBV4-3, the J gene TRBJ1-1; no reliable D call. Germline V gene lookup returns CDR1 LGHNA and CDR2 YSLEER. Trimming stripped 3 bases from V and 5 bases from J, with 13 bases between. This CDR3 has 14 residues.

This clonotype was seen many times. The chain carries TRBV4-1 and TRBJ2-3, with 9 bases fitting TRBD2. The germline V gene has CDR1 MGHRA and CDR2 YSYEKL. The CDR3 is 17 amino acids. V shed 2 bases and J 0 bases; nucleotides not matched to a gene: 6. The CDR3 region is CASSQILAGASTDTQYF. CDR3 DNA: TGCGCCAGCAGCCAAATCTTAGCGGGAGCAAGCACAGATACGCAGTATTTT.

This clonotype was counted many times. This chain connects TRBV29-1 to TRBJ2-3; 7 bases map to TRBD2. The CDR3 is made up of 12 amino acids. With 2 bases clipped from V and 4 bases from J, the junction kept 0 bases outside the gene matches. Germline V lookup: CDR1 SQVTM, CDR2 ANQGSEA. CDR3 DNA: TGCAGCGTTGAACGGGGGGCAGATACGCAGTATTTT. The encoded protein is CSVERGADTQYF.

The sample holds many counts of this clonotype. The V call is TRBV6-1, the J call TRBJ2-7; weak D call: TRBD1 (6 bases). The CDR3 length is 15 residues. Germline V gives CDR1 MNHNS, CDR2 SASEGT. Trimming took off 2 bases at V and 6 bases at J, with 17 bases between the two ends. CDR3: CASSEYAPAGVEQYF. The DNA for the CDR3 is TGTGCCAGCAGTGAATATGCCCCCGCAGGGGTCGAGCAGTACTTC.

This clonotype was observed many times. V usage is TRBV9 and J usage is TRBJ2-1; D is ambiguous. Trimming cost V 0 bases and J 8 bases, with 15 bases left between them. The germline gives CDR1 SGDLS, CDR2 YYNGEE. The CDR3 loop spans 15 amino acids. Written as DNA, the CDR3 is TGTGCCAGCAGCGTAGAACCCCGCTCCCGCGATGAGCAGTTCTTC. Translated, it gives CASSVEPRSRDEQFF.

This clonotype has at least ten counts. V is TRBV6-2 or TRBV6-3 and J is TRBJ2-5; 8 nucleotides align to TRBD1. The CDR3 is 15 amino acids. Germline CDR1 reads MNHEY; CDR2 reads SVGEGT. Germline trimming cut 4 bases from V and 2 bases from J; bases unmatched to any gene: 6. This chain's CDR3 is CASSSENRGQETQYF. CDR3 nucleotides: TGTGCCAGCAGTTCCGAAAACAGGGGGCAAGAGACCCAGTACTTC.

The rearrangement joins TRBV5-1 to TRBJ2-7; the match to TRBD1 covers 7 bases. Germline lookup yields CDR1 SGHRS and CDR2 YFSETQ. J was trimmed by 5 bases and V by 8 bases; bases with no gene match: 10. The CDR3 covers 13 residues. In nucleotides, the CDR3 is TGCGCCAGTAGATGGGACAGATTTGACGAGCAGTACTTC. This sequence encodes CASRWDRFDEQYF.

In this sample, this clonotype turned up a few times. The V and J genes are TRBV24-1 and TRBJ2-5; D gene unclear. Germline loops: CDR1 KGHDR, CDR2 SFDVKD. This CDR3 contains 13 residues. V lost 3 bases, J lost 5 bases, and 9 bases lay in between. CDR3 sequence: CATSDLGAETQYF. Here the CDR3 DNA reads TGTGCCACCAGTGATCTGGGCGCGGAGACCCAGTACTTC.

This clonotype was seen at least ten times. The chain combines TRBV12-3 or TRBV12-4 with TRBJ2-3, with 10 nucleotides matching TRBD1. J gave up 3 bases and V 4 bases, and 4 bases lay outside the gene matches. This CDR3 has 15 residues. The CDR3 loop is CASSSTGGGTDTQYF. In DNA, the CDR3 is TGTGCCAGCAGTTCGACAGGGGGCGGGACAGATACGCAGTATTTT.

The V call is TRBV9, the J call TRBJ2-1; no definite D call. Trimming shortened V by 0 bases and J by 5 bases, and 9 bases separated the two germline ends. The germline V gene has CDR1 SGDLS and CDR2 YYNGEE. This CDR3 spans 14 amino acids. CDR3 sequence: CASSVAAVDNEQFF. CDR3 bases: TGTGCCAGCAGCGTAGCTGCGGTGGACAATGAGCAGTTCTTC.

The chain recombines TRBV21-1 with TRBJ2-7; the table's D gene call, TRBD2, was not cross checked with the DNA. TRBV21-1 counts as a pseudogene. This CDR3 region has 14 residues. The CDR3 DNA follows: TGTGCCAGCAGCACTGGGGCAGTCCCTGGCGAGCAGTACTTC. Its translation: CASSTGAVPGEQYF.

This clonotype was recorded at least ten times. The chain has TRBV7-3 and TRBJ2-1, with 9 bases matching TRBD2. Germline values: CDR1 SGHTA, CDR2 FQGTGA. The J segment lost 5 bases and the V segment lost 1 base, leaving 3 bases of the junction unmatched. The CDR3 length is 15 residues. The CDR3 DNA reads TGTGCCAGCAGCTTAAGGGCTAGCGGGGACAATGAGCAGTTCTTC. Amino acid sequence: CASSLRASGDNEQFF.

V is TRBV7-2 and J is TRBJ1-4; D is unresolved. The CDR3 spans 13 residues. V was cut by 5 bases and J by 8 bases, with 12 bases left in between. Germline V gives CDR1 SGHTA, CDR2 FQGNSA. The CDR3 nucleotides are TGTGCCAGCAGCGCCATGGGTGACGAAAAACTGTTTTTT. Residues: CASSAMGDEKLFF.

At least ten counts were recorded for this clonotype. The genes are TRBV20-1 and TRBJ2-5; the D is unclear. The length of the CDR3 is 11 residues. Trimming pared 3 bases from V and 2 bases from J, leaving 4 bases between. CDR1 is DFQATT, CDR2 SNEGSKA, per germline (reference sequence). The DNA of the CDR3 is TGCAGTGCTAGCGTTCAAGAGACCCAGTACTTC. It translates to CSASVQETQYF.

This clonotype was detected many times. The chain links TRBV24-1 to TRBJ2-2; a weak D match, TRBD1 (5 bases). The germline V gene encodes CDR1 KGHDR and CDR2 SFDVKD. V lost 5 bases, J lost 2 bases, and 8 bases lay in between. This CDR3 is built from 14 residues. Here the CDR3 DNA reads TGTGCCACCAGTGTTGGACAAAACACCGGGGAGCTGTTTTTT. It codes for CATSVGQNTGELFF.

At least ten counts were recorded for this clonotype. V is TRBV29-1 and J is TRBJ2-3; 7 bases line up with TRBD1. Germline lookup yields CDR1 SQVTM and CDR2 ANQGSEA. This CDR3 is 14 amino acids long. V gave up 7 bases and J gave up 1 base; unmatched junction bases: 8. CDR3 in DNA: TGCAGCGCCGGACAGGCGGACGGCACAGATACGCAGTATTTT. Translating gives CSAGQADGTDTQYF.

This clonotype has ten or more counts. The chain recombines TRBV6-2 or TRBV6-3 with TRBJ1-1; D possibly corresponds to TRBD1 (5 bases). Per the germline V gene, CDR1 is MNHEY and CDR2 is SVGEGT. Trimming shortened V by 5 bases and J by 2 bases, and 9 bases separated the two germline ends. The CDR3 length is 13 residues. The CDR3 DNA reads TGTGCCAGCAGTCCAGGGTTTAACACTGAAGCTTTCTTT. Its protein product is CASSPGFNTEAFF.